This is a list of T cell receptor beta chains from one sample in a study of T cell responses to AZD1222 COVID-19 vaccine. Assay: immunoSEQ multiplex PCR; the TCRdb copy retains only in-frame clones and omits some. This sample yields around 94,000 clones, of which roughly nine tenths are seen a single time; 3.7% belongs to the top ten. This sample comprised peripheral blood, obtained on day 0 of AZD1222 vaccination. The receptors stem from an adult in good health. Both conserved end residues are part of each CDR3. A D gene is named only where the DNA matches it firmly. Not every row has a clone size; where given, it reads once, few, many or a size class.

clone size	J gene	D gene	V gene	CDR3 DNA	CDR3 protein
NA	TRBJ1-4	NA	TRBV12-5	TGTGCTAGTGGTTCTGATGGACGGTCTGACGAAAAACTGTTTTTT	CASGSDGRSDEKLFF
NA	TRBJ1-5	NA	TRBV7-8	TGTGCCAGCAGCCCGGGGATCAGGCCCCAGCATTTT	CASSPGIRPQHF
NA	TRBJ1-1	TRBD1	TRBV6-5	TGTGCCAGCAGGGACAGGGAGAACACTGAAGCTTTCTTT	CASRDRENTEAFF
NA	TRBJ1-2	NA	TRBV9	TGTGCCAGCAGCTTCGGACAGACCCTATCGGGTGGCTACACCTTC	CASSFGQTLSGGYTF
NA	TRBJ1-5	TRBD1	TRBV2	TGTGCCAGCAAGAATGGACAGGGGAATCAGCCCCAGCATTTT	CASKNGQGNQPQHF
few	TRBJ1-6	NA	TRBV19	TGTGCCAGTAGTGTAGGACCGGACAGACTAAATTCACCCCTCCACTTT	CASSVGPDRLNSPLHF
NA	TRBJ1-2	NA	TRBV7-9	TGTGCCAGCAGCTTCGTCGGGGGAGCTAACTATGGCTACACCTTC	CASSFVGGANYGYTF
NA	TRBJ1-2	TRBD1	TRBV27	TGTGCCAGCAGTGAACAGGGGGGGGGCTACACCTTC	CASSEQGGGYTF
once	TRBJ2-2	TRBD2	TRBV11-2	TGTGCCAGCAGCTTAGATGGACTAGAGACCGGGGAGCTGTTTTTT	CASSLDGLETGELFF
few	TRBJ1-1	NA	TRBV10-3	TGTGCCATCAGTGAGAGGAACACTGAAGCTTTCTTT	CAISERNTEAFF
NA	TRBJ1-1	TRBD1	TRBV4-3	TGCGCCAGCAGCCCTAGGGACAGGGGAATTACTGAAGCTTTCTTT	CASSPRDRGITEAFF
NA	TRBJ2-5	TRBD2	TRBV12-5	TGTGCTAGTGGTTTGTTGACTAGCGGGGGTAAAGAGACCCAGTACTTC	CASGLLTSGGKETQYF
NA	TRBJ1-2	NA	TRBV3-1/TRBV3-2	TGTGCCAGCAGCCAAACCCCGCGAGGGGGCTACACCTTC	CASSQTPRGGYTF
NA	TRBJ1-4	NA	TRBV29-1	TGCAGCGTTGCCCCTACAAATGCGGAAAAACTGTTTTTT	CSVAPTNAEKLFF
NA	TRBJ1-2	NA	TRBV5-1	TGCGCCAGCAGCTTAAAGTCCGAGACAGTCTATGGCTACACCTTC	CASSLKSETVYGYTF
few	TRBJ1-2	NA	TRBV29-1	TGCAGCGTTGAATCCGGGACAACTTATGGCTACACCTTC	CSVESGTTYGYTF
NA	TRBJ1-3	NA	TRBV18	TGTGCCAGCTCTCCCTGGGGGGTTCGTGGAAACACCATATATTTT	CASSPWGVRGNTIYF
NA	TRBJ1-2	NA	TRBV25-1	TGTGCCAGCAGTGAATATAAAACAGACCGCTATGGCTACACCTTC	CASSEYKTDRYGYTF
NA	TRBJ1-2	NA	TRBV9	TGTGCCAGCAGCAGTAGCTCTGGCTACACCTTC	CASSSSSGYTF
NA	TRBJ2-5	NA	TRBV2	TGTGCCAGCAGGGGGGAAGAGACCCAGTACTTC	CASRGEETQYF